This TCR beta chain was captured in a study of CD8+ T cells in alopecia areata. For the study at large: The study gave tofacitinib for 6 to 18 months, then 6 months off drug.

Points from the study as a whole: On tofacitinib, scalp and blood still held many of the expanded lesional clones.

The CDR3 is 13 residues long. V lost 6 bases, J lost 2 bases, and 10 bases lay in between. In germline, CDR1 is SNHLY, CDR2 FYNNEI. In regard to this clone: The antigen is unknown.

Reverse transcription of extracted RNA yielded cDNA, which provided the sequencing template. Repertoires were generated with immunoSEQ multiplex PCR, while TCRdb's copy carries only in-frame clones and drops some. The sample shows nearly 200,000 clones, roughly 64% of them seen only once. Stated treatment: oral pan-JAK inhibitor, 5-10 mg twice daily. The V call is TRBV2, the J call TRBJ1-2; weak D call: TRBD1 (5 bases). The sample in question was CD4+ T cells sorted from blood, obtained at week 24, from a patient treated with tofacitinib. The receptor's source is a human donor with alopecia areata. CDR3 coding DNA: TGTGCCAGCAGGGGGGAGTTAAACTATGGCTACACCTTC. The encoded protein is CASRGELNYGYTF.